Following are 24 T cell receptor beta chains from one sample sequenced in a study of CD8 T cells in Susac syndrome. RNA amounts of about 0.45 to 1 ug underwent reverse transcription with random hexamers. In TCRdb, the immunoSEQ multiplex PCR reads were re-called with MiXCR into one record per CDR3 protein. This table holds around 100,000 distinct CDR3 sequences, around 95% found once. Material for sequencing was CD8+ T cells from PBMCs. The origin of the receptors is a human donor with Susac syndrome.

The chain employs TRBV24-1 and TRBJ1-5; no firm D call. V shed 5 bases and J shed 3 bases, with 10 bases lying between them. Germline V CDR1 and CDR2: KGHDR, SFDVKD. The length of the CDR3 is 14 residues. As DNA, the CDR3 is TGTGCCACCAGTGTACAAGACACCAATCAGCCCCAGCATTTT. It codes for CATSVQDTNQPQHF.

The chain uses TRBV7-2 and TRBJ2-7; 9 nucleotides line up with TRBD1. The length of the CDR3 is 14 residues. Unmatched junction bases numbered 9, after V lost 10 bases and J lost 2 bases. The germline V gene has CDR1 SGHTA and CDR2 FQGNSA. The CDR3 loop reads CATNSGTGPYEQYF. Here the CDR3 DNA reads TGTGCCACCAATTCCGGGACAGGGCCCTACGAGCAGTACTTC. Looking up the rest from reference TRBV7-2 and TRBJ2-7 gives the full variable domain: GAGVSQSPSNKVTEKGKDVELRCDPISGHTALYWYRQSLGQGLEFLIYFQGNSAPDKSGLPSDRFSAERTGGSVSTLTIQRTQQEDSAVYLCATNSGTGPYEQYFGPGTRLTVT.

This clonotype was observed once. The chain employs TRBV9 and TRBJ1-1; tentative D call: TRBD1 (6 bases). CDR3 length equals 13 residues. V was clipped by 0 bases and J by 7 bases, with 10 bases between them. Germline assignment: CDR1 SGDLS and CDR2 YYNGEE. The CDR3 protein is CASSVDREDEAFF. The CDR3 bases are TGTGCCAGCAGCGTAGACAGGGAGGATGAAGCTTTCTTT.

V usage is TRBV11-2 and J usage is TRBJ2-3, with a weak D call TRBD1 (5 bases). CDR3 length: 15 amino acids. V shed 4 bases and J shed 6 bases, with 17 bases lying between them. CDR1 and CDR2 from the germline V gene are SGHAT and FQNNGV. CDR3 DNA sequence: TGTGCCAGCAGCTATCAGGACACCGCGAGCGATACGCAGTATTTT. This sequence encodes CASSYQDTASDTQYF. The whole variable domain, filled in from reference TRBV11-2 and TRBJ2-3, reads EAGVAQSPRYKIIEKRQSVAFWCNPISGHATLYWYQQILGQGPKLLIQFQNNGVVDDSQLPKDRFSAERLKGVDSTLKIQPAKLEDSAVYLCASSYQDTASDTQYFGPGTRLTVL.

The rearrangement links TRBV29-1 to TRBJ2-6, with a weak D call TRBD1 (6 bases). Germline CDR1 is SQVTM and CDR2 is ANQGSEA. The CDR3 length is 16 residues. V was clipped by 1 base and J by 4 bases, with 14 bases between them. CDR3 in amino acids: CSVEARGRGGANVLTF. The CDR3 DNA sequence: TGCAGCGTTGAAGCCAGGGGCCGGGGCGGGGCCAACGTCCTGACTTTC.

This chain joins TRBV15 and TRBJ2-5; weak D call: TRBD1 (7 bases). From germline, CDR1 is LNHNV and CDR2 YYDKDF (reference sequence). The V end lost 4 bases, the J end lost 0 bases, and 9 bases lay between the germline ends. The CDR3 has 14 residues. The CDR3 nucleotides are TGTGCCACCAGCACAGGGGGGAACCAAGAGACCCAGTACTTC. This encodes CATSTGGNQETQYF.

The genes are TRBV3-1 and TRBJ1-2; D gene uncertain. Germline assignment: CDR1 LGHDT and CDR2 YNNKEL (reference sequence). This CDR3 is built from 16 residues. V dropped 0 bases and J dropped 5 bases, with 16 bases sitting between them. The CDR3 sequence is CASSQERKGARYGYTF. The CDR3 region has the DNA TGTGCCAGCAGCCAAGAGAGGAAGGGTGCGAGGTATGGCTACACCTTC.

The count of this clonotype is one. This chain uses TRBV13 with TRBJ2-1; tentatively, D is TRBD2 (7 bases). Germline V gene sequence: CDR1 PRHDT, CDR2 FYEKMQ (reference sequence). V lost 6 bases, J lost 7 bases, and 19 bases lay in between. The CDR3 extends over 15 amino acids. The CDR3 loop reads CASSIGRGARNEQFF. The DNA for the CDR3 is TGTGCCAGCAGTATTGGTCGGGGGGCCAGGAATGAGCAGTTCTTC.

V usage is TRBV2 and J usage is TRBJ2-4, with D perhaps TRBD2 (6 bases). Trimming left V 7 bases short and J 0 bases short, with 10 bases between. The CDR3 runs to 14 residues. The V gene's germline CDR1 is SNHLY and CDR2 FYNNEI. This chain's CDR3 is CASKEGVAKNIQYF. As DNA, the CDR3 is TGTGCCAGCAAGGAGGGAGTAGCCAAAAACATTCAGTACTTC.

V and J are TRBV2 and TRBJ2-5, with D possibly being TRBD2 (5 bases). Germline V lookup: CDR1 SNHLY, CDR2 FYNNEI. The CDR3 runs 13 residues. Trimming pared 7 bases from V and 5 bases from J, leaving 14 bases between. CDR3 nucleotide sequence: TGTGCCAGCATTGGAGCGGACGTGGAGACCCAGTACTTC. Amino acids: CASIGADVETQYF.

The chain uses TRBV19 and TRBJ2-1; the match to TRBD1 covers 7 bases. The CDR3 contains 14 residues. Germline V gene sequence: CDR1 LNHDA, CDR2 SQIVND (reference sequence). V gave up 7 bases and J gave up 0 bases; unmatched junction bases: 3. CDR3 in amino acids: CASTRDSSYNEQFF. Written as DNA, the CDR3 is TGTGCCAGTACCCGGGACAGCTCCTACAATGAGCAGTTCTTC. The variable domain in full, completed from reference TRBV19 and TRBJ2-1, reads DGGITQSPKYLFRKEGQNVTLSCEQNLNHDAMYWYRQDPGQGLRLIYYSQIVNDFQKGDIAEGYSVSREKKESFPLTVTSAQKNPTAFYLCASTRDSSYNEQFFGPGTRLTVL.

This chain links TRBV18 with TRBJ2-4; D gene unclear. The CDR3 totals 13 residues. The germline V gene encodes CDR1 KGHSH and CDR2 LQKENI. V gave up 3 bases and J gave up 9 bases, with 12 bases separating them. The chain's CDR3 is CASSPLEEIIQYF. The CDR3 region has the DNA TGTGCCAGCTCACCGTTAGAGGAAATCATTCAGTACTTC.

The V call is TRBV6-1, the J call TRBJ1-5, with TRBD1 matching over 7 bases. The germline V gene encodes CDR1 MNHNS and CDR2 SASEGT. V was clipped by 7 bases and J by 0 bases; unmatched bases: 9. The CDR3 totals 16 residues. CDR3 protein: CASTEWDSSSNQPQHF. CDR3 nucleotides: TGTGCCAGCACCGAATGGGACAGTTCTAGCAATCAGCCCCAGCATTTT.

V usage is TRBV3-1 and J usage is TRBJ2-1; D possibly corresponds to TRBD2 (5 bases). V dropped 3 bases and J dropped 5 bases, with 11 bases sitting between them. CDR1 and CDR2 (germline): LGHDT, YNNKEL (reference sequence). This CDR3 is built from 14 residues. The CDR3 reads CASSHGLANNEQFF. The CDR3 region has the DNA TGTGCCAGCAGCCACGGACTGGCTAACAATGAGCAGTTCTTC.

This chain connects TRBV18 to TRBJ2-6; 12 bases fit TRBD1. The CDR3 runs to 19 residues. The junction had 7 bases not matched to a gene; V was cut back by 3 bases and J by 1 base. Germline V CDR1 and CDR2: KGHSH, LQKENI. CDR3 in amino acids: CASSPWPGQGASGANVLTF. Here the CDR3 DNA reads TGTGCCAGCTCACCCTGGCCGGGACAGGGGGCATCTGGGGCCAACGTCCTGACTTTC. The whole variable domain, remainder taken from reference TRBV18 and TRBJ2-6, is NAGVMQNPRHLVRRRGQEARLRCSPMKGHSHVYWYRQLPEEGLKFMVYLQKENIIDESGMPKERFSAEFPKEGPSILRIQQVVRGDSAAYFCASSPWPGQGASGANVLTFGAGSRLTVL.

The V and J genes are TRBV28 and TRBJ2-3, with no clear D. The V gene lost 4 bases and the J gene lost 3 bases, with 14 bases spanning the gap. The length of the CDR3 is 15 residues. The germline gives CDR1 MDHEN, CDR2 SYDVKM. CDR3 sequence reads: CASSSPDPATDTQYF. The DNA for the CDR3 is TGTGCCAGCAGTTCCCCGGACCCGGCGACAGATACGCAGTATTTT.

The V and J genes are TRBV29-1 and TRBJ2-1; D tentatively fits TRBD1 or TRBD2 (5 bases each). The V end lost 6 bases, the J end lost 1 base, and 7 bases lay between the germline ends. The CDR3 length is 12 residues. Germline lookup yields CDR1 SQVTM and CDR2 ANQGSEA. Here the CDR3 DNA reads TGCAGCGTGGGGGTGTCCTACAATGAGCAGTTCTTC. Amino acid sequence: CSVGVSYNEQFF.

The V gene is TRBV6-5, the J gene TRBJ2-7; TRBD2 matches at 8 bases. CDR1 MNHEY and CDR2 SVGAGI come from the germline V gene. The CDR3 runs to 14 residues. V trimming: 6 bases; J trimming: 5 bases; junction bases outside the gene matches: 9. Here the CDR3 reads CASSPGGGTHEQYF. In DNA, the CDR3 is TGTGCCAGCAGCCCCGGGGGGGGGACTCACGAGCAGTACTTC.

The genes are TRBV4-1 and TRBJ2-3; TRBD2 is a possible D gene (7 bases). CDR3 size: 17 residues. The V gene's germline CDR1 is MGHRA and CDR2 YSYEKL. Deletions cut 1 base from V and 2 bases from J, with 16 bases between. The CDR3 DNA follows: TGCGCCAGCAGCCAAGGGGGGCTAGCGGTATCCACAGATACGCAGTATTTT. It translates to CASSQGGLAVSTDTQYF.

The chain recombines TRBV7-9 with TRBJ2-7; a weak D match, TRBD1 (6 bases). Germline CDR1 reads SEHNR; CDR2 reads FQNEAQ (reference sequence). The CDR3 runs 15 residues. The germline V and J ends were trimmed by 1 base and 0 bases, with 10 bases remaining between them. The CDR3, as DNA: TGTGCCAGCAGCTTAGGCCGGGACACCTCCTACGAGCAGTACTTC. It translates to CASSLGRDTSYEQYF.

The chain joins TRBV29-1 to TRBJ2-7; D is undetermined. Germline-derived CDR1 and CDR2 are SQVTM and ANQGSEA. The V end lost 3 bases, the J end lost 3 bases, and 9 bases lay between the germline ends. The CDR3 contains 12 residues. In DNA form, the CDR3 reads TGCAGCGTTGAGGGCTACGGCTACGAGCAGTACTTC. Translation gives CSVEGYGYEQYF.

This chain connects TRBV10-3 to TRBJ1-5; D is possibly TRBD1 (6 bases). Trimming pared 0 bases from V and 6 bases from J, leaving 12 bases between. Germline values: CDR1 ENHRY, CDR2 SYGVKD. The CDR3 sequence is 15 residues long. In DNA form, the CDR3 reads TGTGCCATCAGTGAGTCGCCGGGGGGCGGTCAGCCCCAGCATTTT. Translating it yields CAISESPGGGQPQHF.

The chain links TRBV28 to TRBJ2-1, with 7 bases aligning to TRBD2. The CDR3 contains 14 residues. With V trimmed by 3 bases and J by 7 bases, 6 bases remained unmatched. Germline CDR1 MDHEN, CDR2 SYDVKM. The CDR3 loop is CASSLLGRRNEQFF. CDR3 bases: TGTGCCAGCAGTTTGCTCGGGAGGAGGAATGAGCAGTTCTTC.

The rearrangement links TRBV15 to TRBJ1-6; D perhaps matches TRBD1 (6 bases). V was clipped by 0 bases and J by 7 bases, with 16 bases between them. The germline V gene has CDR1 LNHNV and CDR2 YYDKDF (reference sequence). The CDR3 length is 17 residues. The CDR3 nucleotides are TGTGCCACCAGCAGAGATTCCGTCGACAGGACCAATTCACCCCTCCACTTT. Residues: CATSRDSVDRTNSPLHF.